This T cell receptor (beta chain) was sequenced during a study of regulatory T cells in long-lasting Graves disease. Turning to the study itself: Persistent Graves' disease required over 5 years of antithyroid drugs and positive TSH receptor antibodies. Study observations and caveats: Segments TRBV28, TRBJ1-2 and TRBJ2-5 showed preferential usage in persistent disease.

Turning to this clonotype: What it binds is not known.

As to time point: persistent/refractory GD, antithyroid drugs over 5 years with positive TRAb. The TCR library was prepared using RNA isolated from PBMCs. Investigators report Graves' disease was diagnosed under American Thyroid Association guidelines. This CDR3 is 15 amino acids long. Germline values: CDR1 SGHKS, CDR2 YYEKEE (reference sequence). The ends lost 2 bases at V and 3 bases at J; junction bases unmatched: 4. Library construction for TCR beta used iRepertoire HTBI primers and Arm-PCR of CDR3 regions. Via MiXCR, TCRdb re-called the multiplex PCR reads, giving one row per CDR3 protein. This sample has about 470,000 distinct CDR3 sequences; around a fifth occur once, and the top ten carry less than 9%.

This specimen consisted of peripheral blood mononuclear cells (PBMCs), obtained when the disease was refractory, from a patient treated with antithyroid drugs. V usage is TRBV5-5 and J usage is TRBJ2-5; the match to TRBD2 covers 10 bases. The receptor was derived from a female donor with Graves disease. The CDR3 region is CASSFTSGVKETQYF. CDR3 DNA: TGTGCCAGCAGCTTCACTAGCGGGGTTAAAGAGACCCAGTACTTC.